This is a list of T cell receptor beta chains from one sample in a study of early T cells in non-severe SARS-CoV-2 infection. TCRdb called the 5' RACE reads again in MiXCR, with one record for every CDR3 protein. There are more than 80,000 distinct CDR3 sequences in the sample; 8% to 13% occur only once, and around 5.4% lies in the top ten. Sequencing was carried out using whole blood. The receptors were sampled from an adult who was a healthcare worker with PCR-confirmed SARS-CoV-2 infection or an uninfected control (not recorded which). Both conserved end residues are part of each CDR3. D genes are given only for firm matches. Size is omitted from some rows. Given values are once, few, many or a class for expanded clones.

cdr3_nt: TGTGCCAGCAGCTTAGGGACAGGGATCCAAGAAGCTTTCTTT; cdr3_aa: CASSLGTGIQEAFF; j_call: TRBJ1-1; clone_size: NA; v_call: TRBV7-3; d_call: TRBD1
cdr3_nt: TGTGCCAGCAGCTCCATGGAGGGCGGGAGGAGTCGAGGCGGGGAGCTGTTTTTT; cdr3_aa: CASSSMEGGRSRGGELFF; j_call: TRBJ2-2; clone_size: many; v_call: TRBV7-9; d_call: TRBD2
cdr3_nt: TGCGCCAGCAGGAAGACAGAAAGCTCCTATAATTCACCCCTCCACTTT; cdr3_aa: CASRKTESSYNSPLHF; j_call: TRBJ1-6; clone_size: NA; v_call: TRBV10-2; d_call: NA
cdr3_nt: TGTGCCAGCAGAAACTTGGCGGCTAGCACAGATACGCAGTATTTT; cdr3_aa: CASRNLAASTDTQYF; j_call: TRBJ2-3; clone_size: NA; v_call: TRBV3-1; d_call: NA
cdr3_nt: TGTGCCAGCAGTGCCCAGCGGGGCACCCTGAGGAATGAGCAGTTCTTC; cdr3_aa: CASSAQRGTLRNEQFF; j_call: TRBJ2-1; clone_size: NA; v_call: TRBV2; d_call: TRBD2
cdr3_nt: TGCGCCAGCAGCCTCCGTGGGACAGCAACTAATGAAAAACTGTTTTTT; cdr3_aa: CASSLRGTATNEKLFF; j_call: TRBJ1-4; clone_size: many; v_call: TRBV5-1; d_call: TRBD1
cdr3_nt: TGTGCCAGCAGCTTATTTGGGACTGGAAAAAACATTCAGTACTTC; cdr3_aa: CASSLFGTGKNIQYF; j_call: TRBJ2-4; clone_size: few; v_call: TRBV7-2; d_call: NA
cdr3_nt: TGTGCCAGCAGTTTAAACAGAAGAGGCACTGAAGCTTTCTTT; cdr3_aa: CASSLNRRGTEAFF; j_call: TRBJ1-1; clone_size: many; v_call: TRBV12-3/TRBV12-4; d_call: NA
cdr3_nt: TGCAGTGCTCGGGACAGGGCGTATGGCTACACCTTC; cdr3_aa: CSARDRAYGYTF; j_call: TRBJ1-2; clone_size: many; v_call: TRBV20-1; d_call: TRBD1
cdr3_nt: TGTGCCAGCAGCCTTGACCCCACGGGGGAGCAGTACTTC; cdr3_aa: CASSLDPTGEQYF; j_call: TRBJ2-7; clone_size: few; v_call: TRBV12-3/TRBV12-4; d_call: NA
cdr3_nt: TGTGCCAGCAGCTTGTACGGGGGCGTGGACACTGAAGCTTTCTTT; cdr3_aa: CASSLYGGVDTEAFF; j_call: TRBJ1-1; clone_size: many; v_call: TRBV5-5; d_call: NA
cdr3_nt: TGTGCCAGCGGTACTACCACCTACGAGCAGTACTTC; cdr3_aa: CASGTTTYEQYF; j_call: TRBJ2-7; clone_size: many; v_call: TRBV13; d_call: NA
cdr3_nt: TGTGCCAGCAGCGGCGGACTGTCGCACGATACGCAGTATTTT; cdr3_aa: CASSGGLSHDTQYF; j_call: TRBJ2-3; clone_size: few; v_call: TRBV7-8; d_call: NA
cdr3_nt: TGTGCCAGCAGCTTAGTGTCGTCATCAGCGGGAGGCTCAGATACGCAGTATTTT; cdr3_aa: CASSLVSSSAGGSDTQYF; j_call: TRBJ2-3; clone_size: many; v_call: TRBV11-3; d_call: TRBD2
cdr3_nt: TGTGCCAGCAGCTTCCGAAAACTACAGGGGACCACTGAAGCTTTCTTT; cdr3_aa: CASSFRKLQGTTEAFF; j_call: TRBJ1-1; clone_size: many; v_call: TRBV7-9; d_call: TRBD1
cdr3_nt: TGCAGTGCTGTAGTCGGACGTACTAATGAAAAACTGTTTTTT; cdr3_aa: CSAVVGRTNEKLFF; j_call: TRBJ1-4; clone_size: few; v_call: TRBV20-1; d_call: NA
cdr3_nt: TGCGCCAGCACCCTCACCAGAGGGTACGGCAACACCGGGGAGCTGTTTTTT; cdr3_aa: CASTLTRGYGNTGELFF; j_call: TRBJ2-2; clone_size: many; v_call: TRBV5-1; d_call: NA
cdr3_nt: TGTGCTCGGACGCCGGGACAGACTAACTATGGCTACACCTTC; cdr3_aa: CARTPGQTNYGYTF; j_call: TRBJ1-2; clone_size: NA; v_call: TRBV30; d_call: TRBD1
cdr3_nt: TGTGCCATCAGTGAGTCGAGCCTAGCGGGATTAGACGAGCAGTACTTC; cdr3_aa: CAISESSLAGLDEQYF; j_call: TRBJ2-7; clone_size: few; v_call: TRBV10-3; d_call: TRBD2
cdr3_nt: TGCGCCAGCAGCTTCCCAGGGACGGGAGAGACCCAGTACTTC; cdr3_aa: CASSFPGTGETQYF; j_call: TRBJ2-5; clone_size: NA; v_call: TRBV5-1; d_call: NA
cdr3_nt: TGCAGTGCTTACCCCCCTAGCGGGAGGACAGATACGCAGTATTTT; cdr3_aa: CSAYPPSGRTDTQYF; j_call: TRBJ2-3; clone_size: few; v_call: TRBV20-1; d_call: TRBD2
cdr3_nt: TGTGCCAGCAGTCTCATAACAGGGAAGTGGGATGGCTACACCTTC; cdr3_aa: CASSLITGKWDGYTF; j_call: TRBJ1-2; clone_size: many; v_call: TRBV28; d_call: NA
cdr3_nt: TGTGCCAGCAGTTCCGGGAGTCCGAGCTCCTACGAGCAGTACTTC; cdr3_aa: CASSSGSPSSYEQYF; j_call: TRBJ2-7; clone_size: NA; v_call: TRBV6-5; d_call: NA
cdr3_nt: TGTGCCAGCAGCCCACCTCTGGACAGGGCTAAAAACATTCAGTACTTC; cdr3_aa: CASSPPLDRAKNIQYF; j_call: TRBJ2-4; clone_size: NA; v_call: TRBV4-2; d_call: TRBD1
cdr3_nt: TGTGCCAGCAGCTTAGTTGGACAGGGTGGTTCACCCCTCCACTTT; cdr3_aa: CASSLVGQGGSPLHF; j_call: TRBJ1-6; clone_size: many; v_call: TRBV7-9; d_call: TRBD1
cdr3_nt: TGCGCCAGCAGCGCGGCCATTAATTCACCCCTCCACTTT; cdr3_aa: CASSAAINSPLHF; j_call: TRBJ1-6; clone_size: many; v_call: TRBV10-2; d_call: NA
cdr3_nt: TGCAGTGCTAGGGGAGTGGGGGCTAGCAATCAGCCCCAGCATTTT; cdr3_aa: CSARGVGASNQPQHF; j_call: TRBJ1-5; clone_size: many; v_call: TRBV20-1; d_call: NA
cdr3_nt: TGCGCCAGCAGCTTGGGGGGACTTCCTAGCACAGATACGCAGTATTTT; cdr3_aa: CASSLGGLPSTDTQYF; j_call: TRBJ2-3; clone_size: many; v_call: TRBV5-1; d_call: NA
cdr3_nt: TGTGCCAGCAGCGCCGGGACAGGCATCACAGATACGCAGTATTTT; cdr3_aa: CASSAGTGITDTQYF; j_call: TRBJ2-3; clone_size: few; v_call: TRBV7-3; d_call: TRBD1
cdr3_nt: TGTGCCAGCGCGGCGGGGGACCAAGAGACCCAGTACTTC; cdr3_aa: CASAAGDQETQYF; j_call: TRBJ2-5; clone_size: NA; v_call: TRBV2; d_call: TRBD2
cdr3_nt: TGCAGTGCTAGTACAGGGAAGCCCGGGATTTCACCCCTCCACTTT; cdr3_aa: CSASTGKPGISPLHF; j_call: TRBJ1-6; clone_size: NA; v_call: TRBV20-1; d_call: NA
cdr3_nt: TGTGCCAGCAGTACTATGACGGGGCTGATAACTGCCGGGGAGCTGTTTTTT; cdr3_aa: CASSTMTGLITAGELFF; j_call: TRBJ2-2; clone_size: NA; v_call: TRBV6-5; d_call: NA
cdr3_nt: TGTGCCAGCAGCAGAACCGGGACTAGCGGGGATGAGCAGTTCTTC; cdr3_aa: CASSRTGTSGDEQFF; j_call: TRBJ2-1; clone_size: few; v_call: TRBV9; d_call: TRBD2
cdr3_nt: TGTGCCAGCAGCCAACTGAGTTCCAACATCGAGCAGTTCTTC; cdr3_aa: CASSQLSSNIEQFF; j_call: TRBJ2-1; clone_size: NA; v_call: TRBV4-2; d_call: NA